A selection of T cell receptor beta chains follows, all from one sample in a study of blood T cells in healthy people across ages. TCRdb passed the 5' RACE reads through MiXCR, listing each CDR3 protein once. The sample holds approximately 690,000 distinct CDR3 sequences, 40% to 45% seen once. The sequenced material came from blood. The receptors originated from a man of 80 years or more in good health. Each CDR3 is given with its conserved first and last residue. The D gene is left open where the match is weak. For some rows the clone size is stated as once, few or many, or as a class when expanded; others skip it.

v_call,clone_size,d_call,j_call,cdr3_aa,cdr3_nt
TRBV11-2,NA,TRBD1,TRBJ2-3,CASSLGVQGIDTQYF,TGTGCCAGCAGCTTAGGGGTACAGGGGATAGATACGCAGTATTTT
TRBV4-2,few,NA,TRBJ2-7,CASSQDAGRLVGEQYF,TGTGCCAGCAGCCAAGACGCCGGCAGGCTAGTGGGCGAGCAGTACTTC
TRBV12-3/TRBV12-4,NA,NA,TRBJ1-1,CASNGINFYTEAFF,TGTGCCAGCAACGGGATCAACTTCTACACTGAAGCTTTCTTT
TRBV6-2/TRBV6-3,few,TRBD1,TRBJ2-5,CASSWTGRQETQYF,TGTGCCAGCAGTTGGACAGGACGACAAGAGACCCAGTACTTC
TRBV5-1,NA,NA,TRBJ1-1,CASSPGQTNTEAFF,TGCGCCAGCAGCCCCGGACAGACGAACACTGAAGCTTTCTTT
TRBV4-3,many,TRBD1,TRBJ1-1,CASATGQSNTEAFF,TGCGCCAGCGCTACGGGACAGTCGAACACTGAAGCTTTCTTT
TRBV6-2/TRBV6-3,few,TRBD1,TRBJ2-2,CASGTGGFAGELFF,TGTGCCAGCGGGACAGGGGGCTTTGCCGGGGAGCTGTTTTTT
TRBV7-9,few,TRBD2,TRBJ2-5,CASSPTSGDLSYQETQYF,TGTGCCAGCAGCCCGACTAGCGGGGACTTATCGTACCAAGAGACCCAGTACTTC
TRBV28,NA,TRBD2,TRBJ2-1,CATESLLSGRRNEQFF,TGTGCTACCGAGAGCCTACTAAGCGGGAGGAGGAATGAGCAGTTCTTC
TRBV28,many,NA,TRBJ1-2,CASSPDSYGYTF,TGTGCCAGCAGTCCAGACAGCTATGGCTACACCTTC
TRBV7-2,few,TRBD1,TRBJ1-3,CASSLTGSGNTIYF,TGTGCCAGCAGTCTGACAGGGTCTGGAAACACCATATATTTT
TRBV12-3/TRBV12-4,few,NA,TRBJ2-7,CASSFEGSYEQYF,TGTGCCAGCAGTTTTGAGGGCTCCTACGAGCAGTACTTC
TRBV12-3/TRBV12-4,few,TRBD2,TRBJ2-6,CASSFLAGGSTSGANVLTF,TGTGCCAGCAGTTTTCTAGCGGGGGGCTCCACCTCTGGGGCCAACGTCCTGACTTTC
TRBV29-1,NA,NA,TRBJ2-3,CSVVRAMGAGGTDTQYF,TGCAGCGTTGTCAGGGCCATGGGGGCAGGGGGCACAGATACGCAGTATTTT
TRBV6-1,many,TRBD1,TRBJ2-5,CASSAQGAQETQYF,TGTGCCAGCAGTGCCCAGGGGGCTCAAGAGACCCAGTACTTC
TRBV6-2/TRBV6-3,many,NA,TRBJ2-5,CASGSTQGTQYF,TGTGCCAGCGGCTCTACCCAGGGGACCCAGTACTTC
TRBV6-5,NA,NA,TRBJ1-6,CASSSGLNSLLHF,TGTGCCAGCAGTTCCGGTCTTAATTCACTCCTCCACTTT
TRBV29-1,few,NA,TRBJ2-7,CSVLELRGSYEQYF,TGCAGCGTGCTCGAATTGCGGGGCTCCTACGAGCAGTACTTC
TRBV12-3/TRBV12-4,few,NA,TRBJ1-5,CASSSSQGPNQPQHF,TGTGCCAGCAGTTCCTCACAGGGCCCCAATCAGCCCCAGCATTTT
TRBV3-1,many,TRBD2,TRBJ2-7,CASSRTQTSGGASSYEQYF,TGTGCCAGCAGCCGCACCCAGACTAGCGGGGGCGCGAGCTCCTACGAGCAGTACTTC
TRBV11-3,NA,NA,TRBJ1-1,CASSLDLSTEAFF,TGTGCCAGCAGCTTAGACCTGAGCACTGAAGCTTTCTTT
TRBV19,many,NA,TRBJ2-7,CASTTKAPSAGASYEQYF,TGTGCCAGTACCACCAAGGCCCCCAGTGCGGGGGCCTCCTACGAGCAGTACTTC
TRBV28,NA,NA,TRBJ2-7,CASLSAGTYEQYF,TGTGCCAGCCTGTCGGCGGGAACTTACGAGCAGTACTTC
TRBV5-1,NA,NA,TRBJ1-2,CASSPPGDYGYTF,TGCGCCAGCAGCCCTCCCGGAGACTATGGCTACACCTTC
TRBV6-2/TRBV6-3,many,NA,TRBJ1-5,CASSPSAGIGQPQHF,TGTGCCAGCAGTCCGTCCGCGGGGATAGGTCAGCCCCAGCATTTT
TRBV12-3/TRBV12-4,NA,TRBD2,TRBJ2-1,CASSLALTSGGPHEQFF,TGTGCCAGCAGTTTAGCGCTTACGAGCGGGGGGCCACATGAGCAGTTCTTC
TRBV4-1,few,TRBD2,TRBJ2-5,CASRGREGQETQYF,TGCGCCAGCAGGGGACGGGAGGGCCAAGAGACCCAGTACTTC
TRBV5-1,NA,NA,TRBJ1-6,CASSKGDNSPLHF,TGCGCCAGCAGCAAGGGTGATAATTCACCCCTCCACTTT
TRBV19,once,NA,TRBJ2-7,CASSEGRRQYEQYF,TGTGCCAGTAGCGAGGGAAGGAGGCAATACGAGCAGTACTTC
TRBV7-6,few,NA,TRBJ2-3,CASSRGAASDTQYF,TGTGCCAGCAGCAGGGGGGCGGCCTCAGATACGCAGTATTTT
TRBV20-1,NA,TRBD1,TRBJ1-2,CSAHRGAGPYGYTF,TGCAGTGCGCACAGGGGCGCCGGTCCTTATGGCTACACCTTC
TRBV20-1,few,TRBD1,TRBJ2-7,CSARGGQGDLYEQYF,TGCAGTGCTAGAGGTGGACAGGGGGATCTTTACGAGCAGTACTTC
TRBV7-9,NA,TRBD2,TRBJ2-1,CASSRRTSGSFDEQFF,TGTGCCAGCAGCCGCCGGACTAGCGGGAGTTTCGATGAGCAGTTCTTC
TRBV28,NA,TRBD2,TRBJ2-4,CASSLGPGVLAGGRNIQYF,TGTGCCAGCAGTTTAGGGCCGGGGGTTTTAGCGGGAGGCCGCAACATTCAGTACTTC
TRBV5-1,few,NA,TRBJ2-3,CASSHPQSTDTQYF,TGCGCCAGCAGCCACCCTCAAAGCACAGATACGCAGTATTTT
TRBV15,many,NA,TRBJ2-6,CATSVKQGPGANVLTF,TGTGCCACCAGCGTTAAGCAGGGACCTGGGGCCAACGTCCTGACTTTC
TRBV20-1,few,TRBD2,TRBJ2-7,CSARMGGRPNEQYF,TGCAGTGCTAGAATGGGAGGGCGTCCTAACGAGCAGTACTTC
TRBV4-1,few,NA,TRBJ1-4,CASSQGSQGPALAKLFF,TGCGCCAGCAGCCAAGGATCTCAGGGGCCAGCTCTAGCAAAACTGTTTTTT
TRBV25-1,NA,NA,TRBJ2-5,CASSADPSRETQYF,TGTGCCAGCAGTGCCGACCCGAGCAGAGAGACCCAGTACTTC
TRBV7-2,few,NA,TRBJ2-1,CASSAGGRGGSYNEQFF,TGTGCCAGCAGCGCTGGCGGTAGGGGGGGCTCCTACAATGAGCAGTTCTTC
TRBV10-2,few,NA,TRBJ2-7,CASSDFRGVSYEQYF,TGCGCCAGCAGTGATTTTAGGGGGGTATCCTACGAGCAGTACTTC
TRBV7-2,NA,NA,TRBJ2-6,CASSSRRFSGANVLTF,TGTGCCAGCAGCTCCAGACGGTTCTCTGGGGCCAACGTCCTGACTTTC
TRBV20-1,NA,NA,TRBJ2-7,CSASVGGGTRDYEQYF,TGCAGTGCTAGTGTAGGGGGCGGGACTAGGGACTACGAGCAGTACTTC
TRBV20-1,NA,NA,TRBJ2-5,CSARDPRGPDGQYF,TGCAGTGCTAGAGATCCTCGGGGCCCAGACGGGCAGTACTTC
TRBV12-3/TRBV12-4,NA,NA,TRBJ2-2,CASSLAGETGELFF,TGTGCCAGCAGTTTAGCAGGGGAAACCGGGGAGCTGTTTTTT
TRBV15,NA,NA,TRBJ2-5,CATGPQGNEQYF,TGTGCCACCGGGCCTCAGGGCAATGAGCAGTACTTC